This section outlines one TCR beta chain sequence together with its context. Its antigen is not known. Libraries were prepared by immunoSEQ multiplex PCR; TCRdb keeps only in-frame clonotypes and omits some of them. The table includes about 19,000 clones, 92% detected once. These data belong to a study of untreated major depressive disorder. The study, taken as a whole, reports: Depressed patients' CD4+ T cells carried increased TRBV05-01 (Vbeta 5.1) usage versus control CD4+ T cells.

The CDR3 contains 17 residues. The trim removed 2 bases at V and 0 bases at J, leaving 7 bases unmatched. Germline V CDR1 and CDR2: MNHEY, SMNVEV (reference sequence). Each donor gave about 30 ml of EDTA blood. CD4+ T cells were isolated from thawed PBMCs by magnetic negative selection. J is TRBJ2-7 and V is TRBV27; 10 bases map to TRBD1. The specimen was CD4+ T cells from PBMCs. This receptor was obtained from a woman between 40 and 50 years old with major depressive disorder. The CDR3 DNA follows: TGTGCCAGCAGTTTAGTTGGGACAGGGGTCAGCTCCTACGAGCAGTACTTC. Translation gives CASSLVGTGVSSYEQYF.